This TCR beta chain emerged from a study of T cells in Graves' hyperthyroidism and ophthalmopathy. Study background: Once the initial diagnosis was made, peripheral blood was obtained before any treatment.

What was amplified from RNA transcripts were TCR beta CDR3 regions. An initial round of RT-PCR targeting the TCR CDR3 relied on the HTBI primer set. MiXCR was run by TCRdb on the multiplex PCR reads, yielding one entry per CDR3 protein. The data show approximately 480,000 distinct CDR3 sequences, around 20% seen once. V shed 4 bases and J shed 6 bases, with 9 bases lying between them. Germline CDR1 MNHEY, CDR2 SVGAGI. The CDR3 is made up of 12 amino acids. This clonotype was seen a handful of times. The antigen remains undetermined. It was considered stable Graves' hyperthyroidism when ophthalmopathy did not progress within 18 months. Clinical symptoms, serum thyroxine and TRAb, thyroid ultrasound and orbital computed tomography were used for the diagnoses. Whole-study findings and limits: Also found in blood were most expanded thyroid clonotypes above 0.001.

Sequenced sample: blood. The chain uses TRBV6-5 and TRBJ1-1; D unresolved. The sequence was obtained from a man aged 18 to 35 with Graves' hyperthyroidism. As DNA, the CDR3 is TGTGCCAGCAGTTCATATAGGGCTGAAGCTTTCTTT. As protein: CASSSYRAEAFF.